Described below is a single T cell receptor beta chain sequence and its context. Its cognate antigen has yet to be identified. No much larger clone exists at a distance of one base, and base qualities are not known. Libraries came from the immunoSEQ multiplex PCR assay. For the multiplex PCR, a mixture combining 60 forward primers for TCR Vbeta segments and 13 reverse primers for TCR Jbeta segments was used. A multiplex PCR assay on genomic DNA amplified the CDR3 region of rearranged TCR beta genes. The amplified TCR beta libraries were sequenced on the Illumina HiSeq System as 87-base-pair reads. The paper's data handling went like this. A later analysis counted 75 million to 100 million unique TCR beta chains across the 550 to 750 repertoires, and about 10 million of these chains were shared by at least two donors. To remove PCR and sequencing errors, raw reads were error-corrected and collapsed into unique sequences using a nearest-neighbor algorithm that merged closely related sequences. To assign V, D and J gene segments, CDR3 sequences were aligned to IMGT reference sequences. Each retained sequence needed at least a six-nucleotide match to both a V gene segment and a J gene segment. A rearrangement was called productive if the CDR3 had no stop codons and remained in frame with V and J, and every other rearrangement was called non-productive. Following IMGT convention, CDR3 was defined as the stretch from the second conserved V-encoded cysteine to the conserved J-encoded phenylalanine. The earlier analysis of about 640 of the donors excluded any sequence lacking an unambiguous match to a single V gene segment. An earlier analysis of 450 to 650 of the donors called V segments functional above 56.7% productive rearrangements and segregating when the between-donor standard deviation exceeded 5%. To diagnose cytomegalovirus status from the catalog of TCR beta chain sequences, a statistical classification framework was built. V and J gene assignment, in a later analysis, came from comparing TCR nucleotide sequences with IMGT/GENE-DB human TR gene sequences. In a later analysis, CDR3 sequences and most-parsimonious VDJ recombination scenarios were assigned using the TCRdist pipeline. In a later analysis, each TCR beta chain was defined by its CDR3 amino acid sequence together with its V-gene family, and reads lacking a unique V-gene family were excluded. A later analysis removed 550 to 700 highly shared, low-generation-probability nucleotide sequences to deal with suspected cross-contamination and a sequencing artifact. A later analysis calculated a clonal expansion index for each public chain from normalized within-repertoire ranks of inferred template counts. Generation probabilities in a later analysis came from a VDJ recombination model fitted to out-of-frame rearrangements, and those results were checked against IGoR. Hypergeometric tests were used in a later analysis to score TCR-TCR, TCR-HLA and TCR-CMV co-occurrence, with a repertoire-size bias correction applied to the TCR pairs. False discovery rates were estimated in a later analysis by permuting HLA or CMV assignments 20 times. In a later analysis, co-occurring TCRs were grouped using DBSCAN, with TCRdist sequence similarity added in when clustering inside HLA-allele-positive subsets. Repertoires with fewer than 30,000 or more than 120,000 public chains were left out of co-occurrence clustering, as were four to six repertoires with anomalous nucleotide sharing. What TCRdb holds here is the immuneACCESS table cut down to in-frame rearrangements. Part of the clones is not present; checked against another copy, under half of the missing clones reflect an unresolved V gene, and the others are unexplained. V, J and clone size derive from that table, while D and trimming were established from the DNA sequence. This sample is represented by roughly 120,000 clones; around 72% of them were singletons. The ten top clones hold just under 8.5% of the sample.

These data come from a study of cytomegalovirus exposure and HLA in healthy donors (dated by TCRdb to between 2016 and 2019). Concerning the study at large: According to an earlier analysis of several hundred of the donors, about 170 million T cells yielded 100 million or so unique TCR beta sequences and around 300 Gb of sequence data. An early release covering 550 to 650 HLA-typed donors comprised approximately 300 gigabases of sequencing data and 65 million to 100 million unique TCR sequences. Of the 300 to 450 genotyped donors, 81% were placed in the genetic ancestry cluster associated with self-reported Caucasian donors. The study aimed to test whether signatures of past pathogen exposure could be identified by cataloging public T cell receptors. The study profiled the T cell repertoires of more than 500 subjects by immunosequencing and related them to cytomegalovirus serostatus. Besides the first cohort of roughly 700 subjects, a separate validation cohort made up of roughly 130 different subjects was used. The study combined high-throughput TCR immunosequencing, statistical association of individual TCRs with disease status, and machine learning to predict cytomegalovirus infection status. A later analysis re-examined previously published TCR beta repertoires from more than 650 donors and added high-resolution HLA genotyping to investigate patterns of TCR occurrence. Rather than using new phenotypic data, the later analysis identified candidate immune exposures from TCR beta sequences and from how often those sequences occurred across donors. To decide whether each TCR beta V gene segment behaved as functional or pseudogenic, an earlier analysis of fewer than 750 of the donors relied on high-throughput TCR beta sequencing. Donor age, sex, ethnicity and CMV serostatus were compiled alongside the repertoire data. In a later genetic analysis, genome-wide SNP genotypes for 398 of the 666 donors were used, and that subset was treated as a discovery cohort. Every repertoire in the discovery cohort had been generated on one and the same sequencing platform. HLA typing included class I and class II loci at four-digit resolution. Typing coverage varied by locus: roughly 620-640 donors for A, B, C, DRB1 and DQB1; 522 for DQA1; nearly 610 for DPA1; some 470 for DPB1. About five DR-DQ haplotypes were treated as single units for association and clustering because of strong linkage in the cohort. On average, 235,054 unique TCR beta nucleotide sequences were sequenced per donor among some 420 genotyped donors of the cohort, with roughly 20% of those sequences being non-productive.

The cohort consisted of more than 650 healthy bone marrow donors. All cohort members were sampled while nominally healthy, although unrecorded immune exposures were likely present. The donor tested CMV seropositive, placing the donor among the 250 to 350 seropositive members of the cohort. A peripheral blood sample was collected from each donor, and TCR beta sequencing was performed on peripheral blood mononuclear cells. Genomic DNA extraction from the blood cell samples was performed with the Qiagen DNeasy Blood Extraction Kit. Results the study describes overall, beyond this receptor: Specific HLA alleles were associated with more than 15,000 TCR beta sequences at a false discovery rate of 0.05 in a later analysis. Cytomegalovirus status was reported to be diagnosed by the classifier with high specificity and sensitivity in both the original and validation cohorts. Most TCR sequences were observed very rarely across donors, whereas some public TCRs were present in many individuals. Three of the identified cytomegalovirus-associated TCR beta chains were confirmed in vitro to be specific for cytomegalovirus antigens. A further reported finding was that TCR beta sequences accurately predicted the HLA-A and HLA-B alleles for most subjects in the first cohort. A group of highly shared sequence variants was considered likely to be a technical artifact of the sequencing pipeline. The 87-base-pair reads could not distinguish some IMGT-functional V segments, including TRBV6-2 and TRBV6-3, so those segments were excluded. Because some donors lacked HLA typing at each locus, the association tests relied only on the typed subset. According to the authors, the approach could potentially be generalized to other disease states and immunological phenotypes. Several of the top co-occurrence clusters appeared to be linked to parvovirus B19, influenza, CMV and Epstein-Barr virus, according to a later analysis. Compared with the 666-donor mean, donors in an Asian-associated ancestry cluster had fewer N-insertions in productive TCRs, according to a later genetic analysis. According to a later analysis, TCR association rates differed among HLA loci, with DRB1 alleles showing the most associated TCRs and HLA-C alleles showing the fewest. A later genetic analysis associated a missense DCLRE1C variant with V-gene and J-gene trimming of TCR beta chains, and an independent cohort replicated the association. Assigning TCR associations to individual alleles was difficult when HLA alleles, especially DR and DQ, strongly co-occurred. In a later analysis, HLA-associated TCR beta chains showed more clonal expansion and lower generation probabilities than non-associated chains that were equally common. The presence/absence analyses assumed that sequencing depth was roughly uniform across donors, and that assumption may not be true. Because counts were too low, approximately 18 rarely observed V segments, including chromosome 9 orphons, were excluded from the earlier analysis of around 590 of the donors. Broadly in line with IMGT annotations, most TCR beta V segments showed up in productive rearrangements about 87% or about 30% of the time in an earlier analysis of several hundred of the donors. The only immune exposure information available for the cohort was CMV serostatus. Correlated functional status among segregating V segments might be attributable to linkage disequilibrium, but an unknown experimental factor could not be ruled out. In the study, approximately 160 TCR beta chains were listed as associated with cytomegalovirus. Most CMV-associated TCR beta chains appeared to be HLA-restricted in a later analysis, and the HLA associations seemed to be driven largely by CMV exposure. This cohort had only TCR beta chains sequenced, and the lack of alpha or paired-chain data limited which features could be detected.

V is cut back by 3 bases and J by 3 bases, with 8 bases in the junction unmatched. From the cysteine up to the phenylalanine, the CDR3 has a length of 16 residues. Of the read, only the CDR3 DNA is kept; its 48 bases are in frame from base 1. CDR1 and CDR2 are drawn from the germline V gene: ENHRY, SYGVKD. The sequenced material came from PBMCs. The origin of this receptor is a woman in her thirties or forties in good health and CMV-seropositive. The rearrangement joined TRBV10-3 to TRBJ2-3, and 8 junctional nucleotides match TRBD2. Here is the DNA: TGTGCCATCAGTGATGGTAGCGGGGCCCCAACAGATACGCAGTATTTT. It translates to CAISDGSGAPTDTQYF.